Below are 9 T cell receptor beta chains sequenced from a single sample in a study of T cells in localized non-small cell lung cancer. Data came from immunoSEQ multiplex PCR; TCRdb stores just in-frame clones and leaves some out. The sample comprises 20,000 to 25,000 clones, around 86% of which are singletons, and more than 10% rests with the top ten. This sample comprised PBMCs, obtained before any cancer treatment. These receptors were obtained from a man between 40 and 70 years old with stage II squamous cell lung carcinoma.

V and J are TRBV7-6 and TRBJ2-7; the match to TRBD1 covers 8 bases. The CDR3 totals 15 residues. V gave up 4 bases and J gave up 6 bases; unmatched junction bases: 11. CDR1 and CDR2 (germline): SGHVS, FNYEAQ. CDR3 in DNA: TGTGCCAGCAGCTCCCGGGACAGGCAAGTTAGCGAGCAGTACTTC. It is translated as CASSSRDRQVSEQYF. Combining the CDR3 with reference TRBV7-6 and TRBJ2-7 gives the whole variable domain GAGVSQSPRYKVTKRGQDVALRCDPISGHVSLYWYRQALGQGPEFLTYFNYEAQQDKSGLPNDRFSAERPEGSISTLTIQRTEQRDSAMYRCASSSRDRQVSEQYFGPGTRLTVT.

The J gene is TRBJ2-7, the V gene TRBV2; TRBD2 matches 7 bases. The V segment lost 2 bases and the J segment 5 bases; nucleotides outside the gene matches: 6. The germline CDR1 and CDR2 sequences are SNHLY and FYNNEI. The CDR3 runs 14 residues. DNA for the CDR3: TGTGCCAGCAGTGAAAGACTAGCAACCCACGAGCAGTACTTC. It specifies CASSERLATHEQYF.

The chain links TRBV14 to TRBJ2-1; D might be TRBD2 (5 bases). The CDR3 has 14 amino acids. V was cut by 1 base and J by 3 bases, with 7 bases left in between. Germline CDR1 is SGHDN and CDR2 is FVKESK. This chain's CDR3 is CASSQGGFYNEQFF. CDR3 sequence (DNA): TGTGCCAGCAGCCAAGGAGGGTTCTACAATGAGCAGTTCTTC.

The J gene is TRBJ1-6, the V gene TRBV27; no clear D gene. The length of the CDR3 is 14 residues. Germline CDR1 MNHEY, CDR2 SMNVEV (reference sequence). Trimming removed 5 bases from V and 8 bases from J, with 13 bases in between. The CDR3: CASSPTAQYSPLHF. CDR3 coding DNA: TGTGCCAGCAGTCCGACGGCCCAGTATTCACCCCTCCACTTT.

V is TRBV5-1 and J is TRBJ2-5; 9 bases line up with TRBD1. V shed 4 bases and J 2 bases; nucleotides not matched to a gene: 18. This CDR3 is built from 19 residues. Germline assignment: CDR1 SGHRS and CDR2 YFSETQ. CDR3 sequence: CASSLTGTGFGIGQETQYF. The CDR3, as DNA: TGCGCCAGCAGCCTGACCGGGACAGGGTTCGGAATAGGGCAAGAGACCCAGTACTTC.

The CDR3 loop is CASSPHRGSGNTIYF. The CDR3 nucleotides read TGTGCCAGCAGTCCTCACAGGGGCTCTGGAAACACCATATATTTT. This rearrangement joins TRBV7-3 to TRBJ1-3, with 7 bases aligning to TRBD1. The trim removed 6 bases at V and 0 bases at J, leaving 5 bases unmatched. CDR1 is SGHTA and CDR2 is FQGTGA in the germline V gene. The CDR3 covers 15 residues.

This clone has a single count. The genes are TRBV2 and TRBJ2-1; possibly TRBD2 for D (6 bases). The germline V and J ends were trimmed by 6 bases and 1 base, with 10 bases remaining between them. Germline V lookup: CDR1 SNHLY, CDR2 FYNNEI. This CDR3 contains 14 residues. The CDR3 sequence is CASSRERSYNEQFF. CDR3 DNA: TGTGCCAGCAGCCGGGAGAGGTCCTACAATGAGCAGTTCTTC.

The chain joins TRBV7-6 to TRBJ1-4; D unresolved. Germline CDR1 is SGHVS and CDR2 is FNYEAQ. The ends were cut back, 5 bases at V and 13 bases at J, with 20 bases in the middle. This CDR3 region has 14 residues. DNA of the CDR3: TGTGCCAGCAGCCTCTCTCACTTAGGTGGGGTACTGTTTTTT. Protein product: CASSLSHLGGVLFF.

The chain recombines TRBV19 with TRBJ1-2, with 8 nucleotides matching TRBD1. From germline, CDR1 is LNHDA and CDR2 SQIVND (reference sequence). The CDR3 spans 14 residues. J lost 8 bases, V lost 3 bases, and 8 bases had no gene match. The CDR3 DNA reads TGTGCCAGTAGTATTCAGGGGGCTCAGTTGGGCTACACCTTC. Amino acid sequence: CASSIQGAQLGYTF. Using reference TRBV19 and TRBJ1-2 for the parts outside the CDR3, the full variable domain is DGGITQSPKYLFRKEGQNVTLSCEQNLNHDAMYWYRQDPGQGLRLIYYSQIVNDFQKGDIAEGYSVSREKKESFPLTVTSAQKNPTAFYLCASSIQGAQLGYTFGSGTRLTVV.